These 20 T cell receptor beta chains were sequenced from one sample in a study of neoadjuvant nivolumab and ipilimumab in lung cancer. Some clones are missing from TCRdb's copy, which holds only in-frame ones; the method was immunoSEQ multiplex PCR. Among over 20,000 clones listed, 75% to 90% were seen once. The sequencing here drew on tumor tissue, taken after neoadjuvant nivolumab, alone or with ipilimumab, at or shortly before surgery. All receptors come from an adult with non-small cell lung cancer.

The genes are TRBV27 and TRBJ1-5; 12 bases are a match to TRBD1. Germline lookup yields CDR1 MNHEY and CDR2 SMNVEV (reference sequence). This CDR3 region has 18 residues. V shed 2 bases and J 5 bases; nucleotides not matched to a gene: 10. In DNA form, the CDR3 reads TGTGCCAGCAGTTTAATCCCACCGGGACAGGGGGCGTATCAGCCCCAGCATTTT. Translation: CASSLIPPGQGAYQPQHF.

The gene calls are TRBV11-2 and TRBJ1-2, with D unclear. The V end was cut by 0 bases, the J end by 8 bases, with 10 bases between. The CDR3 covers 13 residues. Germline-derived CDR1 and CDR2 are SGHAT and FQNNGV. The CDR3 bases are TGTGCCAGCAGCTTAGATACCCGAAGGGGCTACACCTTC. Amino acids: CASSLDTRRGYTF. Variable domain in full (rest from reference TRBV11-2 and TRBJ1-2): EAGVAQSPRYKIIEKRQSVAFWCNPISGHATLYWYQQILGQGPKLLIQFQNNGVVDDSQLPKDRFSAERLKGVDSTLKIQPAKLEDSAVYLCASSLDTRRGYTFGSGTRLTVV.

The chain employs TRBV10-2 and TRBJ2-1; 9 bases agree with TRBD2. The V and J ends lost 2 bases and 1 base, in that order; junction bases with no gene match: 3. The V gene's germline CDR1 is WSHSY and CDR2 SAAADI. This CDR3 is 16 amino acids long. The DNA for the CDR3 is TGCGCCAGCAGTGAGGCTAGCGGGGATTCCTACAATGAGCAGTTCTTC. This translates into CASSEASGDSYNEQFF.

The chain is built from TRBV7-3 and TRBJ2-7; D is possibly TRBD2 (6 bases). The CDR3 sequence is 15 residues long. Trimming removed 3 bases from V and 4 bases from J, with 16 bases in between. The germline V gene encodes CDR1 SGHTA and CDR2 FQGTGA. CDR3 amino acids: CASSLEGGGVYEQYF. Written as DNA, the CDR3 is TGTGCCAGCAGCTTGGAGGGCGGTGGGGTATACGAGCAGTACTTC.

V and J are TRBV6-5 and TRBJ2-7; D might be TRBD1 (5 bases). This CDR3 comprises 13 residues. The germline V gene has CDR1 MNHEY and CDR2 SVGAGI. With 1 base removed from V and 5 bases from J, the gap between germline ends came to 9 bases. The CDR3 protein is CASSYLPRDEQYF. The CDR3 coding sequence is TGTGCCAGCAGTTACTTGCCCAGGGACGAGCAGTACTTC.

This rearrangement joins TRBV6-5 to TRBJ1-5; tentatively, D is TRBD1 (6 bases). Germline V gives CDR1 MNHEY, CDR2 SVGAGI. The CDR3 contains 13 residues. The V end lost 2 bases, the J end lost 7 bases, and 9 bases lay between the germline ends. CDR3 coding DNA: TGTGCCAGCAGTTACGAGGGGGGGCAGCCCCAGCATTTT. Translating gives CASSYEGGQPQHF.

The chain links TRBV7-2 to TRBJ2-3; D is undetermined. The CDR3 sequence is 13 residues long. Trimming shortened V by 5 bases and J by 6 bases, and 12 bases separated the two germline ends. Germline CDR1 SGHTA, CDR2 FQGNSA. The CDR3 region has the DNA TGTGCCAGCAGCACCCTCGCTGGTGATACGCAGTATTTT. This codes for CASSTLAGDTQYF.

The chain has TRBV7-3 and TRBJ2-1, with 9 bases matching TRBD2. Unmatched junction bases numbered 8, after V lost 1 base and J lost 7 bases. The CDR3 spans 16 residues. Germline V gene sequence: CDR1 SGHTA, CDR2 FQGTGA. CDR3 nucleotide sequence: TGTGCCAGCAGCTTAAGGCGGGGGGGCGCGGGGAATGAGCAGTTCTTC. This encodes CASSLRRGGAGNEQFF.

This chain links TRBV5-1 with TRBJ2-1; TRBD1 might be the D (6 bases). V was clipped by 2 bases and J by 0 bases, with 12 bases between them. The CDR3 is 16 residues long. Looked up from germline, CDR1 is SGHRS and CDR2 is YFSETQ. The CDR3 loop reads CASSFRTGSSYNEQFF. The DNA of the CDR3 is TGCGCCAGCAGCTTCCGTACAGGGAGCTCCTACAATGAGCAGTTCTTC.

The rearrangement uses TRBV11-3 and TRBJ2-7; no clear D gene. This CDR3 is built from 12 residues. Germline V CDR1 and CDR2: SGHNT, YENEEA. Trimming pared 2 bases from V and 3 bases from J, leaving 5 bases between. CDR3 region: CASSLTNYEQYF. CDR3 DNA: TGTGCCAGCAGCTTAACAAACTACGAGCAGTACTTC. Full variable domain (rest looked up from reference TRBV11-3 and TRBJ2-7): EAGVVQSPRYKIIEKKQPVAFWCNPISGHNTLYWYLQNLGQGPELLIRYENEEAVDDSQLPKDRFSAERLKGVDSTLKIQPAELGDSAVYLCASSLTNYEQYFGPGTRLTVT.

This clone has more than one count but fewer than ten. The chain recombines TRBV5-4 with TRBJ2-7; D may be TRBD1 (6 bases). V lost 2 bases to trimming and J lost 8 bases, with 14 bases between them. The CDR3 is made up of 13 amino acids. The germline gives CDR1 SGHNT, CDR2 YYREEE (reference sequence). The chain's CDR3 is CASSFKQGSQQYF. As DNA, the CDR3 is TGTGCCAGCAGCTTTAAACAGGGATCCCAGCAGTACTTC. Variable domain in full (rest from reference TRBV5-4 and TRBJ2-7): ETGVTQSPTHLIKTRGQQVTLRCSSQSGHNTVSWYQQALGQGPQFIFQYYREEENGRGNFPPRFSGLQFPNYSSELNVNALELDDSALYLCASSFKQGSQQYFGPGTRLTVT.

This clone was picked up a small number of times. The chain recombines TRBV5-4 with TRBJ2-1; the D gene is possibly TRBD1 (6 bases). Germline CDR1 SGHNT, CDR2 YYREEE (reference sequence). This CDR3 region has 15 residues. Trimming removed 4 bases at V and 9 bases at J, with 20 bases between. CDR3 nucleotide sequence: TGTGCCAGCAGCACACGGGACAACTGGGTGGCTGAGCAGTTCTTC. It specifies CASSTRDNWVAEQFF.

This clone was found a few times. The CDR3 bases are TGCAGCGTCCCCGAAGATCTAGCAGAGGGGCCAGGGACCCAGTACTTC. Translation gives CSVPEDLAEGPGTQYF. The rearrangement joins TRBV29-1 to TRBJ2-5, with D possibly being TRBD1 or TRBD2 (5 bases each). Germline assignment: CDR1 SQVTM and CDR2 ANQGSEA. Trimming shortened V by 6 bases and J by 7 bases, and 27 bases separated the two germline ends. This CDR3 is built from 16 residues.

The rearrangement uses TRBV30 and TRBJ2-7; 9 nucleotides agree with TRBD2. The CDR3 is 16 residues long. In germline, CDR1 is GTSNPN, CDR2 SVGIG (reference sequence). V shed 2 bases, J shed 3 bases, and the junction held 11 bases outside the gene matches. The CDR3 spells CAWSLHLSGSRYEQYF. DNA for the CDR3: TGTGCCTGGAGTCTGCACCTTAGCGGGAGTCGCTACGAGCAGTACTTC.

This chain uses TRBV11-3 with TRBJ1-3; D unresolved. The V gene lost 5 bases and the J gene lost 0 bases, with 11 bases spanning the gap. Germline V gene lookup returns CDR1 SGHNT and CDR2 YENEEA. The CDR3 runs to 15 residues. The CDR3: CASSGGVTSGNTIYF. CDR3 in DNA: TGTGCCAGCAGCGGCGGGGTCACCTCTGGAAACACCATATATTTT.

This clone is labeled as medium-sized. The chain couples TRBV27 to TRBJ2-3; TRBD1 is a possible D gene (6 bases). This CDR3 is 14 amino acids long. V shed 5 bases and J shed 4 bases, with 13 bases lying between them. The V gene's germline CDR1 is MNHEY and CDR2 SMNVEV (reference sequence). The CDR3 spells CASSTTQGPDTQYF. The CDR3, as DNA: TGTGCCAGCAGTACGACACAGGGACCAGATACGCAGTATTTT.

The rearrangement uses TRBV5-4 and TRBJ2-7; a weak D match, TRBD2 (6 bases). CDR1 and CDR2 (germline): SGHNT, YYREEE (reference sequence). Trimming removed 5 bases at V and 0 bases at J, with 12 bases between. The CDR3 spans 14 residues. The CDR3 spells CASRHGGSSYEQYF. The CDR3 DNA is TGTGCCAGCAGGCATGGGGGGAGCTCCTACGAGCAGTACTTC.

The CDR3 protein is CASSGGSSYEQYF. As DNA, the CDR3 is TGTGCCAGCAGTGGAGGGAGCTCCTACGAGCAGTACTTC. The chain recombines TRBV6-1 with TRBJ2-7; D may be TRBD2 (5 bases). Trimming shortened V by 4 bases and J by 0 bases, and 7 bases separated the two germline ends. Germline V gene data show CDR1 as MNHNS and CDR2 as SASEGT. The CDR3 contains 13 residues.

J is TRBJ2-2 and V is TRBV11-2; the D is unclear. CDR1 is SGHAT, CDR2 FQNNGV, per germline. This CDR3 comprises 12 residues. Trimming pared 0 bases from V and 6 bases from J, leaving 2 bases between. This chain's CDR3 is CASSLDAGELFF. In nucleotides, the CDR3 is TGTGCCAGCAGCTTAGACGCCGGGGAGCTGTTTTTT.

The rearrangement links TRBV10-3 to TRBJ1-2; D ambiguous. CDR3 length: 12 amino acids. V was pared by 3 bases and J by 8 bases, with 10 bases between. CDR1 is ENHRY, CDR2 SYGVKD, per germline. The CDR3 coding sequence is TGTGCCATCAGTGACCTGGACCCAGGCTACACCTTC. Translated, it gives CAISDLDPGYTF.